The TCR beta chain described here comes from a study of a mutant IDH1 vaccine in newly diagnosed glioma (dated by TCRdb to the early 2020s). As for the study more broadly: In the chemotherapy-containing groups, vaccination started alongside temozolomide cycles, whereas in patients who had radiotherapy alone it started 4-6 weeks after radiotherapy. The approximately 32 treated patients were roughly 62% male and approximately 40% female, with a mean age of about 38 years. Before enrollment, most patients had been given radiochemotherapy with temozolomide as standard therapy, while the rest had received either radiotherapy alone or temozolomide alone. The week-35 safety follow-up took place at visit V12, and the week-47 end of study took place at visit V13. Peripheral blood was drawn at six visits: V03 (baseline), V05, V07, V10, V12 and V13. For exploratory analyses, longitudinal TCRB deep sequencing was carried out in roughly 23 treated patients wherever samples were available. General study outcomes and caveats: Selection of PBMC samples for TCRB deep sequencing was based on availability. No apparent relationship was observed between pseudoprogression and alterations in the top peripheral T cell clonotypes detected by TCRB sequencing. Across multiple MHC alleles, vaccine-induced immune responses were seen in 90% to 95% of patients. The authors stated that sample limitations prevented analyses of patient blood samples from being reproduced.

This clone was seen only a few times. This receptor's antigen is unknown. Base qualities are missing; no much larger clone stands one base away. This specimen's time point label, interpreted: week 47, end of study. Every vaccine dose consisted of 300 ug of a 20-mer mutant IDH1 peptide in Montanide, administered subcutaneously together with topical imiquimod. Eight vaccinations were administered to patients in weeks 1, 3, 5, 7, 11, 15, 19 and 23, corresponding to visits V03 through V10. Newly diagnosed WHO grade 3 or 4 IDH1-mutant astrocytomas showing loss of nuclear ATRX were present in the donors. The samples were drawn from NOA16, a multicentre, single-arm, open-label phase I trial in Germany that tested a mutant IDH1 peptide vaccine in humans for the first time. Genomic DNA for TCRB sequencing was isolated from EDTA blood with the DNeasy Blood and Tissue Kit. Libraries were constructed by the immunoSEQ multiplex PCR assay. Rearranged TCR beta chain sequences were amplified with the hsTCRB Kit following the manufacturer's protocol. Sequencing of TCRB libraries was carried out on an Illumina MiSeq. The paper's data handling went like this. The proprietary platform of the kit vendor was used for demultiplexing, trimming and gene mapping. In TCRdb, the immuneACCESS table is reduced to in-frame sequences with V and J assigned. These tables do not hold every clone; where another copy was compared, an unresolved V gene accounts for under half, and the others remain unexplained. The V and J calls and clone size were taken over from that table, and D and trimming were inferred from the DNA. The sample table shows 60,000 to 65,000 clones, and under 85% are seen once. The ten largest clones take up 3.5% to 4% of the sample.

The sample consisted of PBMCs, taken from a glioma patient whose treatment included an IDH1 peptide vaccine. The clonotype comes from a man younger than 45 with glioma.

The DNA sequence is given as TGTGCCTGGAGTGTAAAATCAGCCAGGGCCCAGGTAACGGCCCAGCATTTT. Its translation reads: CAWSVKSARAQVTAQHF. Here the chain combines TRBV30 and TRBJ1-5; matching of 5 bases hints at TRBD1 as the D gene. CDR1 GTSNPN and CDR2 SVGIG are derived from the germline V gene (reference sequence). Its CDR3 holds 17 amino acids, cysteine through phenylalanine. The kept DNA is CDR3 alone, 51 bases in frame from the first base. V loses 0 bases of germline sequence and J loses 11 bases, and the interval between the two ends is 26 bases.